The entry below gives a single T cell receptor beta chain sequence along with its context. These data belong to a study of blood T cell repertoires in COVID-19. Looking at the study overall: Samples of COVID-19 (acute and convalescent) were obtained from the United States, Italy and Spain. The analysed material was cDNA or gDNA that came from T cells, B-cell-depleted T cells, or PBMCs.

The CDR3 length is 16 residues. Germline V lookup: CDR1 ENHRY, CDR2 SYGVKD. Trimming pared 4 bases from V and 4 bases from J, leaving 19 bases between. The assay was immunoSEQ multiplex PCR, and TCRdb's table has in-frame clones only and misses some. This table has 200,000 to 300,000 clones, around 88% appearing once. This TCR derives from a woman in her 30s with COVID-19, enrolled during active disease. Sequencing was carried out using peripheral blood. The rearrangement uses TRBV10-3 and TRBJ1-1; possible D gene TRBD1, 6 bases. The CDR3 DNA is TGTGCCATCAGTGTGGGGGGGGGCGCTGGGTCCACTGAAGCTTTCTTT. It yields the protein CAISVGGGAGSTEAFF.